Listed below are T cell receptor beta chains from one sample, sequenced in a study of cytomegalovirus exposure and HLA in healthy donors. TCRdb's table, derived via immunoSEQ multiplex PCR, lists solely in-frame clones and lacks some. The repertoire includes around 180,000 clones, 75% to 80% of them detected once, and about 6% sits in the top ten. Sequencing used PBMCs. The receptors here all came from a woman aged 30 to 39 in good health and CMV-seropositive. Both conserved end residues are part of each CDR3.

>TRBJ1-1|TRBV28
CASIMTRGEAFF
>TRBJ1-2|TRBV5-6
CASSLASGGPYGYTF
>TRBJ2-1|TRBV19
CASSIRYNEQFF
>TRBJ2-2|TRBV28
CASYRTSGSTGELFF
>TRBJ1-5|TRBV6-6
CASSLSGGRQPQHF
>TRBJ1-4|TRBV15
CATSGVGKLFF
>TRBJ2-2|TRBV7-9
CSSRSPGQGFTGELFF
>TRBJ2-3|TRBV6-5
CASKTGVRDTQYF
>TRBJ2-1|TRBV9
CASSVGLAAYNEQFF
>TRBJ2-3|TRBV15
CATGRGGTDTQYF
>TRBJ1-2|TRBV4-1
CASSQVLNYGYTF
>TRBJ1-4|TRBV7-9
CASSDRQELNEKLFF
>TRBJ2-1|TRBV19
CASGRQPGRDYLYEQFF
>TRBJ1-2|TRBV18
CASSPWRVQGFFGYTF
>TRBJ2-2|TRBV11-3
CASSREFGELFF
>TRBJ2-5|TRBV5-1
CASSLALTAQETQYF
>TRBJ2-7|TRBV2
CASRSSGLNSYEQYF
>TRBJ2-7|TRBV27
CASSLWRTSGRPYEQYF
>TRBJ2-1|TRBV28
CASSSSSGVLRDEQFF
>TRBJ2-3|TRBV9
CASSVFASPSTDTQYF
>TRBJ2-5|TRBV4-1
CASSPRDREQETQYF
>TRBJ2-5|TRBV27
CASSALYGGGETQYF
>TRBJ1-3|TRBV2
CASSASPTSSGNTIYF
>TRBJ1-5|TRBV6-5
CASSVDPGVKPQHF
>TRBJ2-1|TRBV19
CASVGQRYNEQFF
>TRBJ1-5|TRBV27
CASSSGGQPQHF
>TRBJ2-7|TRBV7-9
CASRRYPGQGYEQYF
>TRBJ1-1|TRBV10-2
CASSGTRDRGRSDTEAFF
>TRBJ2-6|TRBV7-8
CASSLGGSSGANVLTF
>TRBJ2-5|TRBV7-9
CASSSGLQETQYF
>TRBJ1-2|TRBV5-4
CASSWIGGTPDYTF
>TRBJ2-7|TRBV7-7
CASSLDRIGEQYF
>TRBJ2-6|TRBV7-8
CASSLIQGSGAGANVLTF
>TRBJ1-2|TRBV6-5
CASTVDRARGYTF
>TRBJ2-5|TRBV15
CATSRPSGVLYF
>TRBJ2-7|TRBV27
CASSTGTGLEQYF
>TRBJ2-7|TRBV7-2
CASSVGLVNEQYF